The rows below give T cell receptor beta chains drawn from one sample of a study of OX40 agonist ivuxolimab in advanced cancers. The data were produced by immunoSEQ multiplex PCR, yet TCRdb's version contains in-frame clones alone and is incomplete. The table includes 13,000 to 15,000 clones, roughly 79% detected once. This material consisted of CD4+ or CD8+ T cells sorted from blood, taken in a trial of the OX40 agonist ivuxolimab. Source of these receptors: an adult with an advanced solid tumor such as melanoma, head and neck, liver or kidney cancer. Both conserved end residues are part of each CDR3. A D gene is named only where the DNA matches it firmly. Some rows have no size entry. The others give once, few or many, or a class for an expanded clone.

v_call: TRBV5-6
clone_size: NA
j_call: TRBJ1-5
d_call: NA
cdr3_aa: CASSPRRDNQPQHF
cdr3_nt: TGTGCCAGCAGCCCCCGACGTGACAATCAGCCCCAGCATTTT

v_call: TRBV11-1
clone_size: NA
j_call: TRBJ2-7
d_call: NA
cdr3_aa: CASSLSIGDEQYF
cdr3_nt: TGTGCCAGCAGCTTATCCATAGGGGACGAGCAGTACTTC

v_call: TRBV7-9
clone_size: few
j_call: TRBJ2-3
d_call: NA
cdr3_aa: CASRGDSYITDTQYF
cdr3_nt: TGTGCCAGCAGGGGCGACAGTTACATCACAGATACGCAGTATTTT

v_call: TRBV7-2
clone_size: NA
j_call: TRBJ1-1
d_call: NA
cdr3_aa: CASSLVPGWNTEAFF
cdr3_nt: TGTGCCAGCAGCTTGGTTCCGGGGTGGAACACTGAAGCTTTCTTT

v_call: TRBV5-4
clone_size: NA
j_call: TRBJ2-5
d_call: NA
cdr3_aa: CASSLGTGWEGETQYF
cdr3_nt: TGTGCCAGCAGCTTGGGGACAGGGTGGGAGGGGGAGACCCAGTACTTC

v_call: TRBV11-2
clone_size: few
j_call: TRBJ2-1
d_call: NA
cdr3_aa: CASSLSSVNEQFF
cdr3_nt: TGTGCCAGCAGCTTATCTAGTGTCAATGAGCAGTTCTTC

v_call: TRBV7-7
clone_size: NA
j_call: TRBJ2-7
d_call: NA
cdr3_aa: CASSGEFEQYF
cdr3_nt: TGTGCCAGCAGCGGGGAGTTTGAGCAGTACTTC

v_call: TRBV27
clone_size: NA
j_call: TRBJ2-1
d_call: TRBD2
cdr3_aa: CASSRGTSGKNEQFF
cdr3_nt: TGTGCCAGCAGTCGGGGGACTAGCGGGAAGAATGAGCAGTTCTTC

v_call: TRBV27
clone_size: NA
j_call: TRBJ2-1
d_call: TRBD2
cdr3_aa: CASSLASGSFNEQFF
cdr3_nt: TGTGCCAGCAGCCTGGCTAGCGGGAGCTTCAATGAGCAGTTCTTC

v_call: TRBV6-5
clone_size: NA
j_call: TRBJ1-5
d_call: NA
cdr3_aa: CASSYSGGSNQPQHF
cdr3_nt: TGTGCCAGCAGTTACTCAGGGGGTAGCAATCAGCCCCAGCATTTT

v_call: TRBV28
clone_size: NA
j_call: TRBJ2-4
d_call: TRBD2
cdr3_aa: CASRLTSGSQYF
cdr3_nt: TGTGCCAGCAGACTTACTAGCGGGTCGCAGTACTTC

v_call: TRBV19
clone_size: NA
j_call: TRBJ2-7
d_call: TRBD2
cdr3_aa: CASSIGAGEQYF
cdr3_nt: TGTGCCAGTAGTATCGGGGCGGGAGAACAGTACTTC

v_call: TRBV5-1
clone_size: NA
j_call: TRBJ2-1
d_call: TRBD1
cdr3_aa: CASSEPGQRLGEQFF
cdr3_nt: TGCGCCAGCAGCGAGCCGGGACAGCGGCTTGGTGAGCAGTTCTTC

v_call: TRBV27
clone_size: NA
j_call: TRBJ2-3
d_call: TRBD1
cdr3_aa: CASSSDRGTDTQYF
cdr3_nt: TGTGCCAGCAGTTCGGACAGGGGCACAGATACGCAGTATTTT

v_call: TRBV28
clone_size: NA
j_call: TRBJ1-5
d_call: NA
cdr3_aa: CASSLTHNQPQHF
cdr3_nt: TGTGCCAGCAGTTTAACCCACAATCAGCCCCAGCATTTT

v_call: TRBV19
clone_size: NA
j_call: TRBJ2-3
d_call: NA
cdr3_aa: CASSIDKSTDTQYF
cdr3_nt: TGTGCCAGTAGTATAGATAAGTCCACAGATACGCAGTATTTT

v_call: TRBV11-3
clone_size: few
j_call: TRBJ2-2
d_call: NA
cdr3_aa: CASSLDLGTYAGELFF
cdr3_nt: TGTGCCAGCAGCTTAGATTTGGGGACTTATGCCGGGGAGCTGTTTTTT

v_call: TRBV28
clone_size: NA
j_call: TRBJ1-1
d_call: NA
cdr3_aa: CASSPGWTEAFF
cdr3_nt: TGTGCCAGCAGCCCGGGGTGGACTGAAGCTTTCTTT

v_call: TRBV6-6
clone_size: NA
j_call: TRBJ2-1
d_call: NA
cdr3_aa: CASREGASSYNEQFF
cdr3_nt: TGTGCCAGCAGGGAAGGGGCCTCCTCCTACAATGAGCAGTTCTTC

v_call: TRBV4-1
clone_size: NA
j_call: TRBJ1-2
d_call: TRBD1
cdr3_aa: CASSLSGTGSVHYGYTF
cdr3_nt: TGCGCCAGCAGCCTGTCCGGGACAGGGAGTGTTCACTATGGCTACACCTTC

v_call: TRBV7-9
clone_size: NA
j_call: TRBJ2-1
d_call: NA
cdr3_aa: CASSPGVSSYNEQFF
cdr3_nt: TGTGCCAGCAGCCCAGGGGTTAGCTCCTACAATGAGCAGTTCTTC

v_call: TRBV7-8
clone_size: NA
j_call: TRBJ2-4
d_call: TRBD1
cdr3_aa: CASSLDRTGERHIQYF
cdr3_nt: TGTGCCAGCAGCTTAGACCGGACAGGGGAGAGGCACATTCAGTACTTC

v_call: TRBV5-1
clone_size: many
j_call: TRBJ2-2
d_call: TRBD2
cdr3_aa: CASSHGTSGELFF
cdr3_nt: TGCGCCAGCAGCCACGGGACTAGTGGGGAGCTGTTTTTT

v_call: TRBV4-1
clone_size: NA
j_call: TRBJ1-4
d_call: NA
cdr3_aa: CASSLGFGGNEKLFF
cdr3_nt: TGCGCCAGCAGCCTCGGTTTCGGGGGTAATGAAAAACTGTTTTTT

v_call: TRBV6-5
clone_size: NA
j_call: TRBJ2-7
d_call: TRBD1
cdr3_aa: CASAGDRGYEQYF
cdr3_nt: TGTGCCAGTGCAGGAGACAGGGGTTACGAGCAGTACTTC

v_call: TRBV1
clone_size: medium-sized
j_call: TRBJ2-1
d_call: NA
cdr3_aa: CTSSQDSGQDHNEQFF
cdr3_nt: TGCACCAGCAGCCAAGATTCGGGACAGGACCACAATGAGCAGTTCTTC

v_call: TRBV25-1
clone_size: NA
j_call: TRBJ1-5
d_call: NA
cdr3_aa: CASSESSGAQHF
cdr3_nt: TGTGCCAGCAGTGAATCCTCCGGGGCCCAGCATTTT

v_call: TRBV4-2
clone_size: NA
j_call: TRBJ2-7
d_call: NA
cdr3_aa: CASSQDSGRPREQYF
cdr3_nt: TGTGCCAGCAGCCAAGATAGCGGCAGACCTAGAGAGCAGTACTTC

v_call: TRBV7-9
clone_size: NA
j_call: TRBJ2-7
d_call: NA
cdr3_aa: CASRNNYEQYF
cdr3_nt: TGTGCCAGCAGGAATAACTACGAGCAGTACTTC

v_call: TRBV6-4
clone_size: NA
j_call: TRBJ2-2
d_call: NA
cdr3_aa: CASSVLGGTGELFF
cdr3_nt: TGTGCCAGCAGCGTGCTAGGGGGAACCGGGGAGCTGTTTTTT

v_call: TRBV5-4
clone_size: NA
j_call: TRBJ2-7
d_call: NA
cdr3_aa: CASSLELADYEQYF
cdr3_nt: TGTGCCAGCAGCTTGGAACTAGCAGACTACGAGCAGTACTTC

v_call: TRBV29-1
clone_size: few
j_call: TRBJ2-7
d_call: TRBD1
cdr3_aa: CSVEMGQGAYEQYF
cdr3_nt: TGCAGCGTTGAAATGGGACAGGGGGCCTACGAGCAGTACTTC

v_call: TRBV29-1
clone_size: NA
j_call: TRBJ2-3
d_call: TRBD1
cdr3_aa: CSVEDPGTGEPDTQYF
cdr3_nt: TGCAGCGTTGAAGACCCCGGGACAGGGGAGCCAGATACGCAGTATTTT

v_call: TRBV20-1
clone_size: NA
j_call: TRBJ2-7
d_call: NA
cdr3_aa: CSARLGGEQYF
cdr3_nt: TGCAGTGCTAGACTGGGGGGCGAGCAGTACTTC

v_call: TRBV19
clone_size: NA
j_call: TRBJ2-2
d_call: NA
cdr3_aa: CASSITPGGPELFF
cdr3_nt: TGTGCCAGTAGTATAACCCCTGGGGGGCCAGAGCTGTTTTTT

v_call: TRBV25-1
clone_size: NA
j_call: TRBJ2-7
d_call: NA
cdr3_aa: CASSGRRSRNGVLGEQYF
cdr3_nt: TGTGCCAGCAGTGGTCGCCGGTCTAGAAATGGGGTCTTGGGGGAGCAGTACTTC

v_call: TRBV5-4
clone_size: few
j_call: TRBJ2-5
d_call: NA
cdr3_aa: CASSLFRGTFQETQYF
cdr3_nt: TGTGCCAGCAGCTTATTTCGGGGGACTTTCCAAGAGACCCAGTACTTC

v_call: TRBV4-1
clone_size: NA
j_call: TRBJ2-2
d_call: TRBD2
cdr3_aa: CASTPSGSGGELFF
cdr3_nt: TGCGCCAGCACCCCTAGCGGGAGCGGCGGGGAGCTGTTTTTT

v_call: TRBV7-6
clone_size: NA
j_call: TRBJ2-2
d_call: NA
cdr3_aa: CASSPFEESGELFF
cdr3_nt: TGTGCCAGCAGCCCGTTTGAGGAGAGCGGGGAGCTGTTTTTT

v_call: TRBV9
clone_size: NA
j_call: TRBJ1-5
d_call: TRBD1
cdr3_aa: CASSVGTGGNQPQHF
cdr3_nt: TGTGCCAGCAGCGTAGGGACAGGGGGCAATCAGCCCCAGCATTTT

v_call: TRBV27
clone_size: few
j_call: TRBJ1-5
d_call: NA
cdr3_aa: CASSLTGGGPQHF
cdr3_nt: TGTGCCAGCAGTTTAACAGGAGGGGGGCCCCAGCATTTT

v_call: TRBV19
clone_size: NA
j_call: TRBJ1-4
d_call: NA
cdr3_aa: CASSSRPGEKLFF
cdr3_nt: TGTGCCAGTAGTTCCCGACCAGGGGAAAAACTGTTTTTT

v_call: TRBV10-1
clone_size: NA
j_call: TRBJ1-3
d_call: TRBD1
cdr3_aa: CASSEPDRTTGNTIYF
cdr3_nt: TGCGCCAGCAGTGAGCCGGACAGGACAACTGGAAACACCATATATTTT

v_call: TRBV7-9
clone_size: NA
j_call: TRBJ1-1
d_call: NA
cdr3_aa: CASSSPGGRTEAFF
cdr3_nt: TGTGCCAGCAGCTCCCCGGGAGGGAGGACTGAAGCTTTCTTT

v_call: TRBV5-6
clone_size: once
j_call: TRBJ2-1
d_call: TRBD1
cdr3_aa: CASSPGTGSEQFF
cdr3_nt: TGTGCCAGCAGCCCCGGGACAGGGAGTGAGCAGTTCTTC

v_call: TRBV7-8
clone_size: NA
j_call: TRBJ2-1
d_call: NA
cdr3_aa: CASSPYRDPNYNEQFF
cdr3_nt: TGTGCCAGCAGCCCCTACCGGGACCCGAACTACAATGAGCAGTTCTTC

v_call: TRBV6-1
clone_size: NA
j_call: TRBJ1-1
d_call: TRBD1
cdr3_aa: CASSGGQGRGRYIEAFF
cdr3_nt: TGTGCCAGCAGTGGGGGACAGGGTAGGGGACGATACATTGAAGCTTTCTTT

v_call: TRBV9
clone_size: NA
j_call: TRBJ1-3
d_call: NA
cdr3_aa: CASSSRFGGNTIYF
cdr3_nt: TGTGCCAGCAGCTCCCGTTTCGGAGGAAACACCATATATTTT

v_call: TRBV27
clone_size: once
j_call: TRBJ1-2
d_call: TRBD1
cdr3_aa: CASSPRDSLVFYGYTF
cdr3_nt: TGTGCCAGCAGTCCCCGGGACAGCCTTGTCTTCTATGGCTACACCTTC

v_call: TRBV28
clone_size: NA
j_call: TRBJ2-5
d_call: NA
cdr3_aa: CASSLTRGSGIQETQYF
cdr3_nt: TGTGCCAGCAGTTTAACCCGGGGTAGCGGAATACAAGAGACCCAGTACTTC

v_call: TRBV6-5
clone_size: NA
j_call: TRBJ2-7
d_call: TRBD1
cdr3_aa: CASSYGDSSYEQYF
cdr3_nt: TGTGCCAGCAGTTACGGGGACAGCTCCTACGAGCAGTACTTC

v_call: TRBV9
clone_size: NA
j_call: TRBJ2-1
d_call: NA
cdr3_aa: CASSPRTTGDNEQFF
cdr3_nt: TGTGCCAGCAGCCCCCGCACGACAGGTGACAATGAGCAGTTCTTC

v_call: TRBV6-1
clone_size: NA
j_call: TRBJ2-1
d_call: NA
cdr3_aa: CASTPRDGLYNEQFF
cdr3_nt: TGTGCCAGCACGCCCCGGGACGGTCTATACAATGAGCAGTTCTTC

v_call: TRBV2
clone_size: NA
j_call: TRBJ1-1
d_call: TRBD1
cdr3_aa: CASSWDRGQETEAFF
cdr3_nt: TGTGCCAGCAGTTGGGACAGGGGGCAGGAGACTGAAGCTTTCTTT

v_call: TRBV7-2
clone_size: NA
j_call: TRBJ1-4
d_call: NA
cdr3_aa: CASSLVWGSNEKLFF
cdr3_nt: TGTGCCAGCAGCTTAGTATGGGGTTCTAATGAAAAACTGTTTTTT

v_call: TRBV9
clone_size: many
j_call: TRBJ2-1
d_call: TRBD2
cdr3_aa: CASSVEGTSGREGFGEQFF
cdr3_nt: TGTGCCAGCAGCGTAGAAGGGACTAGCGGGAGGGAGGGGTTCGGTGAGCAGTTCTTC

v_call: TRBV10-1
clone_size: NA
j_call: TRBJ1-3
d_call: NA
cdr3_aa: CARPTARRNTIYF
cdr3_nt: TGCGCCAGGCCGACAGCCCGGAGAAACACCATATATTTT

v_call: TRBV11-2
clone_size: NA
j_call: TRBJ2-2
d_call: TRBD2
cdr3_aa: CASSLRAGGYTGELFF
cdr3_nt: TGTGCCAGCAGCTTAAGAGCGGGAGGCTACACCGGGGAGCTGTTTTTT

v_call: TRBV28
clone_size: NA
j_call: TRBJ1-5
d_call: NA
cdr3_aa: CASSFLENQPQHF
cdr3_nt: TGTGCCAGCAGTTTCTTAGAGAATCAGCCCCAGCATTTT